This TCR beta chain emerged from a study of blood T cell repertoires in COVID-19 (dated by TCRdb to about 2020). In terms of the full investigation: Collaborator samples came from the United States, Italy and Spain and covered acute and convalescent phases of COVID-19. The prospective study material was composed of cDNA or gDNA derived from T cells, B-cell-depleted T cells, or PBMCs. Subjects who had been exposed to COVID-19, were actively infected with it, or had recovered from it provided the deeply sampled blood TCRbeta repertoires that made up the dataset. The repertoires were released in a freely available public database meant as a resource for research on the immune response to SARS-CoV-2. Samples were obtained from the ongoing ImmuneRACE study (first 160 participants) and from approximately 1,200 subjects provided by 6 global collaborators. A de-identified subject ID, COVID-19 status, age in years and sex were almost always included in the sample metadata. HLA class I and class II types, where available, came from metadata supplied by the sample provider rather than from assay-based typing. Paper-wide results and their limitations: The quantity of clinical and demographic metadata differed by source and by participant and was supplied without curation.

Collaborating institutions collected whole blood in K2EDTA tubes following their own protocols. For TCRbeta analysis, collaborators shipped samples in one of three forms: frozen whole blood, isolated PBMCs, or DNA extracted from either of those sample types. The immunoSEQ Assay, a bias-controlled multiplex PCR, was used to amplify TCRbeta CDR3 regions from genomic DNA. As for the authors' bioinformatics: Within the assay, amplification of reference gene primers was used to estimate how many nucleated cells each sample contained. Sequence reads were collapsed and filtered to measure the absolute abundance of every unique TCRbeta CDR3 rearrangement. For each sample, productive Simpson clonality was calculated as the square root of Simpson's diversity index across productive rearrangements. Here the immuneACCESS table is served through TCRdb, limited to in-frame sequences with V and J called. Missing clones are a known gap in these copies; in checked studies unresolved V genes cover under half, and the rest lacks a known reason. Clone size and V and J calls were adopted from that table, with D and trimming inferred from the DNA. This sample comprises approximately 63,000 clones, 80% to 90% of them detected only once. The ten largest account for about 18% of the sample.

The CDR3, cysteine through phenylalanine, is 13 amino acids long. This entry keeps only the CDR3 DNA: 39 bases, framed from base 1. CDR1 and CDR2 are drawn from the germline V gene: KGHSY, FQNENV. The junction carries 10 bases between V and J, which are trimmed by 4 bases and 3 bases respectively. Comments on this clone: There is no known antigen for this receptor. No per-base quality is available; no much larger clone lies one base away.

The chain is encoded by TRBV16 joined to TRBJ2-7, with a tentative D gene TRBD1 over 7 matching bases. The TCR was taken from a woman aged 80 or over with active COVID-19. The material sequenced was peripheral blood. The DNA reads TGTGCCAGCAGCCCAGGGGGGTACTACGAGCAGTACTTC. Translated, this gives CASSPGGYYEQYF.